These T cell receptor beta chains were read from a single sample in a study of cytomegalovirus exposure and HLA in healthy donors. Profiling relied on immunoSEQ multiplex PCR, and the TCRdb table lists in-frame clones only, not all of them. Seen here are 100,000 or so clones, 65% to 80% observed once, and the top ten hold about 4%. Sequencing was done on a sample of PBMCs. These receptors came from a woman between 50 and 59 years old in good health and CMV-seropositive. The CDR3 runs from the conserved cysteine through the conserved F or W. Fields, in order: J gene, V gene, CDR3 protein.

>TRBJ2-1|TRBV29-1
CSVDVGVNEQFF
>TRBJ2-7|TRBV30
CAWSGGNEQYF
>TRBJ1-6|TRBV30
CAWSVSGTRHSPLHF
>TRBJ1-1|TRBV5-1
CASSLARTGGRRTQGDTEAFF
>TRBJ2-2|TRBV7-3
CASSSTPNTGELFF
>TRBJ2-7|TRBV11-1
CASSLAGVYEQYF
>TRBJ2-7|TRBV6-1
CASSEGRNSYEQYF
>TRBJ1-6|TRBV9
CASSVEVGGRYNSPLHF
>TRBJ2-1|TRBV2
CASKQGSSYNEQFF
>TRBJ2-7|TRBV13
CASSSGQRSYEQYF
>TRBJ1-3|TRBV5-1
CASSPQGQAGNTIYF
>TRBJ2-3|TRBV9
CASSVGGASAPDTQYF
>TRBJ1-2|TRBV30
CAWSRDGLNYGYTF
>TRBJ1-2|TRBV4-2
CASSPGQGSYGYTF
>TRBJ2-3|TRBV30
CAWAPDGVAGPDTQYF
>TRBJ1-5|TRBV7-8
CASSLAGGGYQPQHF
>TRBJ1-1|TRBV5-1
CASSSDRGQLGAFF
>TRBJ2-5|TRBV2
CASRFRRDRVGKETQYF
>TRBJ2-7|TRBV7-3
CASSLTHGSYEQYF
>TRBJ2-7|TRBV25-1
CASSAGQSSYEQYF
>TRBJ2-1|TRBV19
CASSKNGAGYSYNEQFF
>TRBJ1-3|TRBV5-5
CASSLTGHGGNTIYF
>TRBJ2-7|TRBV29-1
CSVGGGHLPYEQYF
>TRBJ1-1|TRBV7-9
CASSLSTGYTEAFF
>TRBJ2-7|TRBV6-6
CASSKQYEQYF
>TRBJ2-3|TRBV19
CASSMRLAADTQYF
>TRBJ2-2|TRBV18
CASSPDLGLAVDTGELFF
>TRBJ2-5|TRBV10-1
CASSERRTGSRETQYF
>TRBJ1-1|TRBV7-9
CASSLRDNTEAFF
>TRBJ1-2|TRBV7-8
CASSPARTGSRWGYTF
>TRBJ2-3|TRBV4-1
CASSQKAGGTDTQYF
>TRBJ1-2|TRBV30
CAWSVGGGTGHGYTF
>TRBJ2-2|TRBV7-9
CASSLTASGAGELFF
>TRBJ2-1|TRBV7-9
CASSPGLAAFF
>TRBJ2-7|TRBV7-9
CASIYGSAAEQYF
>TRBJ2-5|TRBV9
CASSHASGGYGETQYF
>TRBJ2-1|TRBV5-4
CASSLVGGGEQFF
>TRBJ1-2|TRBV6-5
CASSCSFQGNYGYTF
>TRBJ2-7|TRBV7-6
CASSLGGTGGGGQYF
>TRBJ2-7|TRBV2
CASSPKGLWDEQYF
>TRBJ2-7|TRBV11-2
CASSSLRDWEQYF